Below, 30 T cell receptor beta chains from the same sample are listed, as sequenced in a study of cytotoxic CD8 clonotypes in ibrutinib-treated CLL. TCRdb's table, derived via immunoSEQ multiplex PCR, lists solely in-frame clones and lacks some. The repertoire consists of about 140,000 clones, with 80% occurring once and the leading ten covering roughly 7.6%. The sample consisted of PBMCs, taken after 36 months of ibrutinib treatment. The receptors were sampled from a human donor with chronic lymphocytic leukemia.

The chain links TRBV5-1 to TRBJ2-1; tentative D call: TRBD2 (5 bases). Germline V gene lookup returns CDR1 SGHRS and CDR2 YFSETQ. This CDR3 contains 15 residues. Between the trimmed V and J ends, which lost 1 base and 7 bases, there was a span of 15 bases. For the CDR3, the DNA is TGCGCCAGCAGCTTGCAGCCCGAGAGAGGGAATGAGCAGTTCTTC. Its protein is CASSLQPERGNEQFF.

The chain links TRBV5-7 to TRBJ2-7; 7 bases align to TRBD1. TRBV5-7 is marked as an open reading frame, function uncertain. V lost 4 bases to trimming and J lost 4 bases; unmatched junction nucleotides: 8. The CDR3 consists of 14 residues. This CDR3 is CASSPYRGTYEQYF. CDR3 bases: TGTGCCAGCAGCCCCTACAGGGGAACATACGAGCAGTACTTC.

The chain carries TRBV7-8 and TRBJ2-7; 7 nucleotides line up with TRBD2. The germline CDR1 and CDR2 sequences are SGHVS and FQNEAQ. The CDR3 totals 13 residues. Unmatched junction bases numbered 3, after V lost 4 bases and J lost 3 bases. CDR3 protein: CASSSSGGYEQYF. In DNA form, the CDR3 reads TGTGCCAGCAGCTCGTCGGGGGGCTACGAGCAGTACTTC.

This chain uses TRBV18 with TRBJ1-3, with D tentatively TRBD1 (5 bases). V dropped 5 bases and J dropped 1 base, with 6 bases sitting between them. This CDR3 is built from 13 residues. The V gene's germline CDR1 is KGHSH and CDR2 LQKENI. CDR3 coding DNA: TGTGCCAGCTCAGGGGGTTCTGGAAACACCATATATTTT. Amino acid sequence: CASSGGSGNTIYF.

The chain joins TRBV11-2 to TRBJ1-2; no reliable D call. The CDR3 runs to 12 residues. Germline V gives CDR1 SGHAT, CDR2 FQNNGV. Trimming pared 3 bases from V and 2 bases from J, leaving 4 bases between. The CDR3 DNA reads TGTGCCAGCAGCTTGACAAACTATGGCTACACCTTC. Its translation: CASSLTNYGYTF.

The J gene is TRBJ2-1, the V gene TRBV2; 14 nucleotides match TRBD2. The CDR3 has 17 residues. V lost 11 bases, J lost 0 bases, and 9 bases stayed unmatched. Germline CDR1 SNHLY, CDR2 FYNNEI. CDR3 nucleotides: TGTGCCTGCCGACTAGCGGGGGGGTCTAGCTCCTACAATGAGCAGTTCTTC. It specifies CACRLAGGSSSYNEQFF.

The chain employs TRBV19 and TRBJ2-7, with 9 positions matching TRBD1. From germline, CDR1 is LNHDA and CDR2 SQIVND (reference sequence). The trim removed 2 bases at V and 5 bases at J, leaving 7 bases unmatched. The CDR3 is made up of 15 amino acids. CDR3 residues: CASSILGQGRHEQYF. The DNA for the CDR3 is TGTGCCAGTAGTATACTGGGACAGGGAAGACACGAGCAGTACTTC. The entire variable domain, with the rest obtained from reference TRBV19 and TRBJ2-7, is as follows: DGGITQSPKYLFRKEGQNVTLSCEQNLNHDAMYWYRQDPGQGLRLIYYSQIVNDFQKGDIAEGYSVSREKKESFPLTVTSAQKNPTAFYLCASSILGQGRHEQYFGPGTRLTVT.

This clone was found a few times. The CDR3: CASSLGSGPQHF. The CDR3 DNA sequence: TGTGCCAGCAGCTTAGGATCCGGGCCCCAGCATTTT. The chain has TRBV7-9 and TRBJ1-5; D is undetermined. Germline V CDR1 and CDR2: SEHNR, FQNEAQ (reference sequence). Trimming took 1 base from V and 9 from J, leaving 7 bases between them. This CDR3 comprises 12 residues. Drawing the rest from reference TRBV7-9 and TRBJ1-5, the complete variable domain is DTGVSQNPRHKITKRGQNVTFRCDPISEHNRLYWYRQTLGQGPEFLTYFQNEAQLEKSRLLSDRFSAERPKGSFSTLEIQRTEQGDSAMYLCASSLGSGPQHFGDGTRLSIL.

The V gene is TRBV5-1, the J gene TRBJ2-5; TRBD2 is a possible D gene (5 bases). The CDR3 runs to 14 residues. In germline, CDR1 is SGHRS, CDR2 YFSETQ. The V gene lost 4 bases and the J gene lost 5 bases, with 15 bases spanning the gap. The CDR3 region is CASSPEASWETQYF. CDR3 nucleotide sequence: TGCGCCAGCAGCCCCGAAGCTAGCTGGGAGACCCAGTACTTC.

Regarding this clone: Other DNA variants within this sample encode the same CDR3. The rearrangement joins TRBV6-6 to TRBJ1-2, with D hard to call. Per germline, CDR1 MNHNY and CDR2 SVGAGI (reference sequence). V dropped 2 bases and J dropped 2 bases, with 12 bases sitting between them. This CDR3 comprises 15 residues. The CDR3 sequence: CASSYTTRRNYGYTF. Written as DNA, the CDR3 is TGTGCCAGCAGTTACACAACCAGGAGAAACTATGGCTACACCTTC.

The chain uses TRBV6-5 and TRBJ2-1; D is undetermined. CDR1 MNHEY and CDR2 SVGAGI come from the germline V gene. This CDR3 is 15 amino acids long. The ends were cut back, 6 bases at V and 4 bases at J, with 16 bases in the middle. The DNA of the CDR3 is TGTGCCAGCAGCCGAGACTCCCCTTGGTACAATGAGCAGTTCTTC. It yields the protein CASSRDSPWYNEQFF.

The rearrangement links TRBV13 to TRBJ2-1; 7 bases agree with TRBD2. The CDR3 is 15 amino acids. Germline V gene lookup returns CDR1 PRHDT and CDR2 FYEKMQ (reference sequence). Losses at the gene ends were 3 bases for V and 3 bases for J; bases not matched to a gene: 5. The CDR3 region is CASSFTLASYNEQFF. CDR3 sequence (DNA): TGTGCCAGCAGCTTCACACTAGCGAGCTACAATGAGCAGTTCTTC.

The chain carries TRBV21-1 and TRBJ2-3. TRBV21-1 has pseudogene status. The CDR3 extends over 15 amino acids. The CDR3 reads CANKLRGAPTDTQYF. CDR3 in DNA: TGTGCCAACAAACTAAGGGGAGCGCCCACAGATACGCAGTATTTT.

The chain is built from TRBV5-1 and TRBJ2-2; D remains unclear. The germline V gene has CDR1 SGHRS and CDR2 YFSETQ. The CDR3 sequence is 15 residues long. Trimming took off 4 bases at V and 1 base at J, with 11 bases between the two ends. CDR3 protein: CASSLPTVNTGELFF. DNA of the CDR3: TGCGCCAGCAGCCTACCAACAGTGAACACCGGGGAGCTGTTTTTT.

This chain links TRBV4-2 with TRBJ2-7; 9 bases are a match to TRBD2. Germline CDR1 and CDR2: LGHNA and YNFKEQ. The CDR3 is 17 amino acids. V was pared by 0 bases and J by 3 bases, with 9 bases of the junction left unmatched. Written as DNA, the CDR3 is TGTGCCAGCAGCCAAGAAGGGAGTAGCGGGAGCCTCTACGAGCAGTACTTC. As protein: CASSQEGSSGSLYEQYF.

This clone was recorded once. The gene calls are TRBV6-1 and TRBJ2-7; 10 bases are a match to TRBD1. In germline, CDR1 is MNHNS, CDR2 SASEGT. With V trimmed by 4 bases and J by 1 base, 4 bases remained unmatched. The CDR3 is 15 amino acids. The CDR3 DNA reads as TGTGCCAGCAGTGCACGACAGGGGGCATCCTACGAGCAGTACTTC. It codes for CASSARQGASYEQYF.

V usage is TRBV6-1 and J usage is TRBJ1-1, with D unclear. Trimming stripped 2 bases from V and 4 bases from J, with 8 bases between. Germline assignment: CDR1 MNHNS and CDR2 SASEGT. This CDR3 region has 13 residues. In DNA form, the CDR3 reads TGTGCCAGCAGTGAAATAGATCTCACTGAAGCTTTCTTT. This encodes CASSEIDLTEAFF.

The CDR3, as DNA: TGCGCCAGCAGTGAGTCGTTTGGGAGCTCCTACGAGCAGTACTTC. The encoded protein is CASSESFGSSYEQYF. The chain employs TRBV10-2 and TRBJ2-7, with D maybe TRBD2 (5 bases). The V and J ends lost 0 bases and 0 bases respectively, with 9 bases between them. CDR3 length: 15 residues. Germline lookup yields CDR1 WSHSY and CDR2 SAAADI.

This rearrangement joins TRBV9 to TRBJ1-3; tentatively, D is TRBD1 (6 bases). With 1 base removed from V and 0 bases from J, the gap between germline ends came to 17 bases. The CDR3 has 18 amino acids. CDR1 SGDLS and CDR2 YYNGEE come from the germline V gene. This chain's CDR3 is CASSVRGASPLSGNTIYF. The CDR3 nucleotides read TGTGCCAGCAGCGTACGGGGGGCCTCACCCCTCTCTGGAAACACCATATATTTT.

This chain joins TRBV7-6 and TRBJ1-1; D is unclear. CDR3 size: 13 residues. Between the trimmed V and J ends, which lost 2 bases and 5 bases, there was a span of 9 bases. Germline V gene data show CDR1 as SGHVS and CDR2 as FNYEAQ. The CDR3 coding sequence is TGTGCCAGCAGCTTACATCGGGGAACTGAAGCTTTCTTT. It translates to CASSLHRGTEAFF.

This clone appeared once. The chain recombines TRBV7-6 with TRBJ1-1, with D perhaps matching TRBD1 (5 bases). Per the germline V gene, CDR1 is SGHVS and CDR2 is FNYEAQ. CDR3 length: 13 residues. With 5 bases removed from V and 5 bases from J, the gap between germline ends came to 12 bases. For the CDR3, the DNA is TGTGCCAGCAGCCCCGGGACGAGTACTGAAGCTTTCTTT. It yields the protein CASSPGTSTEAFF.

This clone was picked up one time. The rearrangement uses TRBV10-3 and TRBJ2-1, with D possibly matching TRBD2 (5 bases). This CDR3 is built from 15 residues. CDR1 is ENHRY, CDR2 SYGVKD, per germline. The V end was cut by 4 bases, the J end by 0 bases, with 10 bases between. CDR3 nucleotide sequence: TGTGCCATCAGTGGTTTGGGGAGCTCCTACAATGAGCAGTTCTTC. Its protein is CAISGLGSSYNEQFF.

The chain links TRBV7-6 to TRBJ2-5, with D tentatively TRBD1 (6 bases). This CDR3 is 15 amino acids long. Germline values: CDR1 SGHVS, CDR2 FNYEAQ. Trimming removed 4 bases from V and 0 bases from J, with 12 bases in between. CDR3: CASSWYRDNQETQYF. For the CDR3, the DNA is TGTGCCAGCAGCTGGTACCGGGACAACCAAGAGACCCAGTACTTC.

V and J are TRBV28 and TRBJ2-1; D perhaps matches TRBD1 (7 bases). The V gene lost 6 bases and the J gene lost 7 bases, with 16 bases spanning the gap. Germline CDR1 is MDHEN and CDR2 is SYDVKM. The CDR3 consists of 14 residues. In nucleotides, the CDR3 is TGTGCCAGCAGCTGGGGCGGGACAGTTAATGAGCAGTTCTTC. Translated, it gives CASSWGGTVNEQFF.

CDR3 sequence (DNA): TGTGCCAGCGGGGAGGGACCCTACAATGAGCAGTTCTTC. Its protein product is CASGEGPYNEQFF. V gene TRBV14 combines with J gene TRBJ2-1; TRBD2 matches 7 bases. This CDR3 is 13 amino acids long. V shed 8 bases, J shed 2 bases, and the junction held 3 bases outside the gene matches. Germline loops: CDR1 SGHDN, CDR2 FVKESK. Combining the CDR3 with reference TRBV14 and TRBJ2-1 gives the whole variable domain EAGVTQFPSHSVIEKGQTVTLRCDPISGHDNLYWYRRVMGKEIKFLLHFVKESKQDESGMPNNRFLAERTGGTYSTLKVQPAELEDSGVYFCASGEGPYNEQFFGPGTRLTVL.

The gene calls are TRBV6-1 and TRBJ1-5, with D possibly matching TRBD1 (5 bases). The CDR3 loop spans 15 amino acids. V was pared by 2 bases and J by 2 bases, with 10 bases between. Germline assignment: CDR1 MNHNS and CDR2 SASEGT. This CDR3 reads CASSEQGQGNQPQHF. The CDR3 DNA follows: TGTGCCAGCAGTGAACAGGGTCAGGGCAATCAGCCCCAGCATTTT.

The table lists this clone with a few counts. The chain carries TRBV5-4 and TRBJ1-4; D perhaps matches TRBD1 (5 bases). V was clipped by 4 bases and J by 5 bases, with 15 bases between them. The CDR3 covers 15 residues. Germline V gene sequence: CDR1 SGHNT, CDR2 YYREEE (reference sequence). The CDR3 loop reads CASSPEWGPNEKLFF. In nucleotides, the CDR3 is TGTGCCAGCAGCCCTGAATGGGGCCCGAATGAAAAACTGTTTTTT.

The V gene is TRBV6-1, the J gene TRBJ2-1; D uncertain. Germline V gene data show CDR1 as MNHNS and CDR2 as SASEGT. V gave up 2 bases and J gave up 2 bases, with 7 bases separating them. The CDR3 length is 14 residues. The CDR3 is CASSEQWTYNEQFF. In DNA form, the CDR3 reads TGTGCCAGCAGTGAACAATGGACCTACAATGAGCAGTTCTTC.

This clone appeared a few times. The chain joins TRBV4-1 to TRBJ2-2; D is undetermined. This CDR3 is built from 14 residues. CDR1 and CDR2 (germline): MGHRA, YSYEKL. V was shortened by 7 bases and J by 7 bases, with 16 bases between the two germline ends. The CDR3 loop is CASTPNLVGGELFF. The CDR3 region has the DNA TGCGCCAGCACCCCAAACCTGGTCGGCGGGGAGCTGTTTTTT.

The chain carries TRBV5-1 and TRBJ1-2, with TRBD1 as a possible D gene (5 bases). Germline V lookup: CDR1 SGHRS, CDR2 YFSETQ. The germline V and J ends were trimmed by 3 bases and 13 bases, with 19 bases remaining between them. The CDR3 loop spans 13 amino acids. CDR3 bases: TGCGCCAGCAGCTCGATAGACAGCTATTGTCCCACCTTC. It encodes CASSSIDSYCPTF.